This T cell receptor (beta chain) comes out of a study of blood T cell repertoires in COVID-19. Germline V CDR1 and CDR2: SQVTM, ANQGSEA. Trimming at V came to 6 bases and at J to 1 base, leaving 5 bases not matched to a gene. CDR3 length: 13 residues. This table comes from immunoSEQ multiplex PCR, and its TCRdb copy is limited to in-frame clones, with some not included. This table has 200,000 or so clones, 75% to 90% appearing once. The specimen was PBMCs or T cells enriched from blood (not recorded which). This TCR derives from a woman aged 25 to 39 who had been exposed to COVID-19. V is TRBV29-1 and J is TRBJ1-1; 7 positions agree with TRBD1. The chain's CDR3 is CSVVTGANTEAFF. In DNA, the CDR3 is TGCAGCGTAGTCACAGGGGCGAACACTGAAGCTTTCTTT.